These 9 T cell receptor beta chains share one sample of origin, sequenced in a study of T cell repertoires in Merkel cell carcinoma. This table comes from immunoSEQ multiplex PCR, and its TCRdb copy is limited to in-frame clones, with some not included. Among 11,000 to 15,000 clones listed, 76% were seen once. The sequencing input was tumor tissue. Receptors originate from an adult with Merkel cell carcinoma.

This chain joins TRBV6-2 or TRBV6-3 and TRBJ2-7; D tentatively reads TRBD1 or TRBD2 (5 bases each). Germline CDR1 is MNHEY and CDR2 is SVGEGT. This CDR3 contains 15 residues. V was shortened by 0 bases and J by 5 bases, with 14 bases between the two germline ends. The CDR3, as DNA: TGTGCCAGCAGTTACTCGAGATTGGGGGACCACGAGCAGTACTTC. Amino acid sequence: CASSYSRLGDHEQYF.

This clone was seen once. The rearrangement joins TRBV7-2 to TRBJ2-3, with TRBD2 identical over 11 bases. Looked up from germline, CDR1 is SGHTA and CDR2 is FQGNSA. V was clipped by 3 bases and J by 6 bases; unmatched bases: 5. The CDR3 consists of 15 residues. This chain's CDR3 is CASSFSGGAADTQYF. CDR3 in DNA: TGTGCCAGCAGCTTTAGCGGGGGGGCCGCGGATACGCAGTATTTT.

This clone occurred a few times. The chain joins TRBV24-1 to TRBJ2-3, with 9 positions matching TRBD2. Germline CDR1 and CDR2: KGHDR and SFDVKD. This CDR3 is built from 16 residues. Trimming at V came to 2 bases and at J to 5 bases, leaving 7 bases not matched to a gene. CDR3 sequence reads: CATSDSTSGSLDTQYF. CDR3 DNA: TGTGCCACCAGTGATTCGACTAGCGGTAGTCTAGATACGCAGTATTTT.

This rearrangement joins TRBV19 to TRBJ2-2; the D is unclear. V shed 1 base and J shed 1 base, with 4 bases lying between them. Germline loops: CDR1 LNHDA, CDR2 SQIVND (reference sequence). The CDR3 contains 14 residues. This CDR3 reads CASSIGGNTGELFF. The CDR3 bases are TGTGCCAGTAGTATAGGGGGGAACACCGGGGAGCTGTTTTTT.

This clone has just one count. This CDR3 is CASSASNYGYTF. CDR3 DNA: TGTGCCAGCAGTGCAAGTAACTATGGCTACACCTTC. The V gene is TRBV2, the J gene TRBJ1-2; the D is unclear. The germline CDR1 and CDR2 sequences are SNHLY and FYNNEI. V lost 4 bases to trimming and J lost 1 base, with 4 bases between them. The CDR3 runs to 12 residues.

The genes are TRBV5-1 and TRBJ2-3, with D perhaps matching TRBD1 (5 bases). In germline, CDR1 is SGHRS, CDR2 YFSETQ. V gave up 0 bases and J gave up 4 bases, with 6 bases separating them. The CDR3 runs 13 residues. The CDR3 loop is CASSLGQSDTQYF. CDR3 bases: TGCGCCAGCAGCTTGGGACAGTCAGATACGCAGTATTTT.

In its sample, this clone was seen once. The V and J genes are TRBV18 and TRBJ1-1; 9 bases are shared with TRBD1. The germline gives CDR1 KGHSH, CDR2 LQKENI. The CDR3 loop spans 14 amino acids. V shed 4 bases and J 3 bases; nucleotides not matched to a gene: 3. In DNA form, the CDR3 reads TGTGCCAGCTCACAACAGGGGGCGGACACTGAAGCTTTCTTT. Translated, it gives CASSQQGADTEAFF.

This clone is a singleton in its sample. This sequence joins TRBV28 and TRBJ1-2, with a weak D call TRBD1 (5 bases). The germline V and J ends were trimmed by 5 bases and 5 bases, with 15 bases remaining between them. The CDR3 extends over 14 amino acids. Germline CDR1 and CDR2: MDHEN and SYDVKM. DNA for the CDR3: TGTGCCAGCAGTCCACCGGATCAGGGTTATGGCTACACCTTC. Residues: CASSPPDQGYGYTF.

The chain carries TRBV7-8 and TRBJ1-6; 8 bases are shared with TRBD1. Germline CDR1 and CDR2: SGHVS and FQNEAQ. Trimming cost V 1 base and J 9 bases; bases outside gene matches: 5. CDR3 length equals 15 residues. DNA for the CDR3: TGTGCCAGCAGCTTAGTCGACAGGGGAGGTTCACCCCTCCACTTT. Encoded protein: CASSLVDRGGSPLHF.